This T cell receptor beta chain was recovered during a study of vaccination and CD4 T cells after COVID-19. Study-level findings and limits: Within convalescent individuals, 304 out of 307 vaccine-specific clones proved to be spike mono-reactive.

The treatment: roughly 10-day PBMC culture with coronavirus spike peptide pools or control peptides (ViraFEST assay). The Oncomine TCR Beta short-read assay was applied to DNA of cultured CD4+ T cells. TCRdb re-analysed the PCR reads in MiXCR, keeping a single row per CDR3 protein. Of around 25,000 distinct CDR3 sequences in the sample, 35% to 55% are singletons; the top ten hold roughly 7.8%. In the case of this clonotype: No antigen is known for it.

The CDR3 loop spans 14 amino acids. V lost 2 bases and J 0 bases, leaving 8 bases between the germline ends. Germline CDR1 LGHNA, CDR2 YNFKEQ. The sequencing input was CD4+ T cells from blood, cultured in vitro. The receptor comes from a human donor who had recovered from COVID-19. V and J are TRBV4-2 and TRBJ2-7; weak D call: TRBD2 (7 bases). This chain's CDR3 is CASSQRGASYEQYF. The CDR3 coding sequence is TGTGCCAGCAGCCAACGGGGGGCCTCCTACGAGCAGTACTTC.